These 30 T cell receptor beta chains came from one sample sequenced in a study of blood T cell repertoires in COVID-19. Here immunoSEQ multiplex PCR was the method, and the copy in TCRdb shows in-frame clones only, minus some. This repertoire shows some 71,000 clones, 70% to 90% found once; its top ten account for 1.5% to 2%. The sample taken for sequencing was peripheral blood. These receptors came from a man younger than 45 with acute or convalescent COVID-19.

The rearrangement joins TRBV5-1 to TRBJ2-3; TRBD1 agrees at 7 bases. The length of the CDR3 is 15 residues. The V gene's germline CDR1 is SGHRS and CDR2 YFSETQ. The V segment lost 4 bases and the J segment 0 bases; nucleotides outside the gene matches: 5. CDR3 protein: CASSPRGWSTDTQYF. The CDR3, as DNA: TGCGCCAGCAGCCCCAGGGGGTGGAGCACAGATACGCAGTATTTT. Looking up the rest from reference TRBV5-1 and TRBJ2-3 gives the full variable domain: KAGVTQTPRYLIKTRGQQVTLSCSPISGHRSVSWYQQTPGQGLQFLFEYFSETQRNKGNFPGRFSGRQFSNSRSEMNVSTLELGDSALYLCASSPRGWSTDTQYFGPGTRLTVL.

The chain combines TRBV16 with TRBJ2-7, with TRBD2 matching over 15 bases. CDR1 and CDR2 (germline): KGHSY, FQNENV. V lost 4 bases and J lost 3; bases outside the gene matches: 10. The CDR3 sequence is 18 residues long. As DNA, the CDR3 is TGTGCCAGCAGCCGCGGGACTAGCGGGAGGCGAATAGGCTACGAGCAGTACTTC. Amino acids: CASSRGTSGRRIGYEQYF.

The rearrangement links TRBV10-3 to TRBJ1-6; D gene ambiguous. V dropped 3 bases and J dropped 6 bases, with 9 bases sitting between them. This CDR3 has 14 amino acids. Germline lookup yields CDR1 ENHRY and CDR2 SYGVKD. CDR3 loop: CAISDGRGNSPLHF. The CDR3 region has the DNA TGTGCCATCAGTGACGGGCGGGGTAATTCACCCCTCCACTTT.

This chain uses TRBV2 with TRBJ1-2; D is undetermined. The CDR3 sequence is 14 residues long. Germline lookup yields CDR1 SNHLY and CDR2 FYNNEI. V lost 1 base and J lost 6, with 12 bases in between. The CDR3 DNA sequence: TGTGCCAGCAGTGAAGTGGCCTCACCCAATGGCTACACCTTC. It encodes CASSEVASPNGYTF.

The chain recombines TRBV6-2 or TRBV6-3 with TRBJ2-7; 10 bases fit TRBD1. The germline gives CDR1 MNHEY, CDR2 SVGEGT. Trimming cost V 5 bases and J 1 base; bases outside gene matches: 8. This CDR3 is 16 amino acids long. Written as DNA, the CDR3 is TGTGCCAGCAGTAGCCCCCGGGGACAGGGGTCCTACGAGCAGTACTTC. This sequence encodes CASSSPRGQGSYEQYF.

The chain recombines TRBV29-1 with TRBJ2-5, with D perhaps TRBD2 (6 bases). The CDR3 is 12 amino acids. Germline V gene lookup returns CDR1 SQVTM and CDR2 ANQGSEA. V lost 4 bases and J 4 bases, leaving 10 bases between the germline ends. In DNA form, the CDR3 reads TGCAGCGTTGGTCCGGGAGTAGAGACCCAGTACTTC. Protein product: CSVGPGVETQYF.

J is TRBJ2-5 and V is TRBV11-2; 7 bases map to TRBD2. Germline V gene lookup returns CDR1 SGHAT and CDR2 FQNNGV. Unmatched junction bases numbered 7, after V lost 1 base and J lost 5 bases. CDR3 size: 15 residues. DNA for the CDR3: TGTGCCAGCAGCTTAGTGGGCGGGAGTAGGGAGACCCAGTACTTC. Translation gives CASSLVGGSRETQYF.

CDR3 loop: CATSDSSGGAFGNYGYTF. In nucleotides, the CDR3 is TGTGCCACCAGTGACTCATCAGGGGGCGCATTTGGTAACTATGGCTACACCTTC. This sequence joins TRBV24-1 and TRBJ1-2; 8 nucleotides agree with TRBD1. The junction had 13 bases not matched to a gene; V was cut back by 4 bases and J by 1 base. This CDR3 contains 18 residues. Germline values: CDR1 KGHDR, CDR2 SFDVKD.

CDR3 bases: TGTGCCAGCAGTGAGGGGACAGCTACCTACGAGCAGTACGTC. It specifies CASSEGTATYEQYV. The chain combines TRBV2 with TRBJ2-7; TRBD1 matches 7 bases. Losses at the gene ends were 3 bases for V and 2 bases for J; bases not matched to a gene: 4. The CDR3 runs to 14 residues. The V gene's germline CDR1 is SNHLY and CDR2 FYNNEI.

The V call is TRBV18, the J call TRBJ1-3, with 8 bases that match TRBD1. J gave up 0 bases and V 1 base, and 2 bases lay outside the gene matches. The length of the CDR3 is 16 residues. Germline assignment: CDR1 KGHSH and CDR2 LQKENI. The CDR3 coding sequence is TGTGCCAGCTCACCACGACAGGGGACCTCTGGAAACACCATATATTTT. Translated: CASSPRQGTSGNTIYF.

This clone was detected only once. This sequence joins TRBV6-5 and TRBJ1-2; TRBD1 aligns across 10 bases. CDR1 is MNHEY, CDR2 SVGAGI, per germline. The junction had 4 bases not matched to a gene; V was cut back by 6 bases and J by 6 bases. CDR3 length: 13 amino acids. In DNA form, the CDR3 reads TGTGCCAGCAGGAGGGGACAGGGGAATGGCTACACCTTC. Encoded protein: CASRRGQGNGYTF.

The rearrangement links TRBV30 to TRBJ1-4; 7 bases are shared with TRBD1. Germline V CDR1 and CDR2: GTSNPN, SVGIG (reference sequence). V trimming: 3 bases; J trimming: 4 bases; junction bases outside the gene matches: 8. This CDR3 spans 15 amino acids. Written as DNA, the CDR3 is TGTGCCTGGAGCGCAGACAGGGTCGATAATGAAAAACTGTTTTTT. Its protein is CAWSADRVDNEKLFF.

J is TRBJ1-2 and V is TRBV2; 8 bases map to TRBD1. CDR1 is SNHLY and CDR2 is FYNNEI in the germline V gene. V dropped 2 bases and J dropped 6; count of bases not matched to a gene: 8. The length of the CDR3 is 15 residues. CDR3 amino acids: CASSERAGGKDGYTF. The CDR3 DNA reads as TGTGCCAGCAGTGAAAGGGCAGGGGGCAAGGATGGCTACACCTTC.

This chain joins TRBV19 and TRBJ1-2, with 7 bases lining up with TRBD1. Trimming at V came to 5 bases and at J to 4 bases, leaving 7 bases not matched to a gene. The CDR3 is made up of 14 amino acids. Germline V gives CDR1 LNHDA, CDR2 SQIVND (reference sequence). The CDR3 reads CASSLRDSSYGYTF. In nucleotides, the CDR3 is TGTGCCAGTAGTTTAAGGGACAGCTCCTATGGCTACACCTTC.

The chain links TRBV5-1 to TRBJ1-3, with D perhaps matching TRBD1 (6 bases). V lost 3 bases, J lost 3 bases, and 10 bases lay in between. The germline gives CDR1 SGHRS, CDR2 YFSETQ. The CDR3 has 14 residues. Written as DNA, the CDR3 is TGCGCCAGCAGCTCTACAGGGATTGGAAACACCATATATTTT. This gives the protein CASSSTGIGNTIYF.

This rearrangement joins TRBV9 to TRBJ2-6; TRBD1 matches at 9 bases. The CDR3 loop spans 17 amino acids. After removal of 7 bases from V and 1 base from J, the junction contained 9 bases not matched to a gene. Germline loops: CDR1 SGDLS, CDR2 YYNGEE. CDR3 in DNA: TGTGCCAGCTCCCCCGGGACAGGGAGGTCTGGGGCCAACGTCCTGACTTTC. Translated, it gives CASSPGTGRSGANVLTF. The full variable domain, completed using reference TRBV9 and TRBJ2-6, is DSGVTQTPKHLITATGQRVTLRCSPRSGDLSVYWYQQSLDQGLQFLIQYYNGEERAKGNILERFSAQQFPDLHSELNLSSLELGDSALYFCASSPGTGRSGANVLTFGAGSRLTVL.

The chain uses TRBV9 and TRBJ1-2; the D is unclear. In germline, CDR1 is SGDLS, CDR2 YYNGEE. Deletions cut 3 bases from V and 3 bases from J, with 9 bases between. The CDR3 consists of 13 residues. The DNA for the CDR3 is TGTGCCAGCAGCGAGACTTCTTACTATGGCTACACCTTC. It encodes CASSETSYYGYTF.

This clone showed up just once. The chain links TRBV10-3 to TRBJ2-7, with 8 bases that match TRBD1. Germline loops: CDR1 ENHRY, CDR2 SYGVKD. The junction had 3 bases not matched to a gene; V was cut back by 5 bases and J by 6 bases. The CDR3 extends over 12 amino acids. The CDR3 loop reads CAISMTGVEQYV. Written as DNA, the CDR3 is TGTGCCATCAGTATGACAGGGGTCGAGCAGTACGTC.

The rearrangement uses TRBV4-2 and TRBJ1-5; D is ambiguous. From germline, CDR1 is LGHNA and CDR2 YNFKEQ. The CDR3 length is 15 residues. Trimming took off 1 base at V and 1 base at J, with 8 bases between the two ends. The CDR3: CASSQVGGSNQPQHF. The DNA for the CDR3 is TGTGCCAGCAGCCAAGTAGGCGGGAGCAATCAGCCCCAGCATTTT.

This sequence joins TRBV6-4 and TRBJ1-2, with TRBD1 as a possible D gene (6 bases). The CDR3 has 14 residues. The germline V and J ends were trimmed by 4 bases and 5 bases, with 14 bases remaining between them. Germline-derived CDR1 and CDR2 are MRHNA and SNTAGT. The CDR3 coding sequence is TGTGCCAGCAGTGTCCAGGGGCTCGGGTATGGCTACACCTTC. Translating gives CASSVQGLGYGYTF.

V gene TRBV20-1 combines with J gene TRBJ1-1; 8 positions match TRBD1. V was clipped by 3 bases and J by 4 bases; unmatched bases: 7. CDR3 length: 14 residues. Germline CDR1 reads DFQATT; CDR2 reads SNEGSKA (reference sequence). The CDR3 nucleotides read TGCAGTGCTAGTAGACTTACAGGGGGCACTGAAGCTTTCTTT. Residues: CSASRLTGGTEAFF.

The chain employs TRBV5-6 and TRBJ2-7; perhaps TRBD1 as D (6 bases). The CDR3 is 14 amino acids. V was cut by 0 bases and J by 3 bases, with 10 bases left in between. The germline gives CDR1 SGHDT, CDR2 YYEEEE. CDR3 nucleotides: TGTGCCAGCAGCTTGGTGGGGGCAGACTACGAGCAGTACGTC. This encodes CASSLVGADYEQYV.

The V gene is TRBV10-3, the J gene TRBJ2-2; maybe TRBD2 (6 bases). CDR3 length: 13 residues. With 7 bases removed from V and 6 bases from J, the gap between germline ends came to 12 bases. Germline V gene lookup returns CDR1 ENHRY and CDR2 SYGVKD. In DNA, the CDR3 is TGTGCCATCAAAGGTCGGGACTCCGGGGAGCTGTTTTTT. Translation: CAIKGRDSGELFF.

The chain links TRBV18 to TRBJ1-6; possibly TRBD1 for D (5 bases). This CDR3 spans 17 amino acids. Germline V gene data show CDR1 as KGHSH and CDR2 as LQKENI. The V and J ends lost 4 bases and 9 bases respectively, with 22 bases between them. The DNA of the CDR3 is TGTGCCAGCTCACAGGGGCCAAGGGGATTTACAGGTTCACCCCTCCACTTT. This gives the protein CASSQGPRGFTGSPLHF. Complete variable domain (other parts from reference TRBV18 and TRBJ1-6): NAGVMQNPRHLVRRRGQEARLRCSPMKGHSHVYWYRQLPEEGLKFMVYLQKENIIDESGMPKERFSAEFPKEGPSILRIQQVVRGDSAAYFCASSQGPRGFTGSPLHFGNGTRLTVT.

The chain combines TRBV6-6 with TRBJ1-1; 12 nucleotides agree with TRBD1. The junction had 6 bases not matched to a gene; V was cut back by 0 bases and J by 7 bases. The CDR3 has 16 amino acids. Germline V CDR1 and CDR2: MNHNY, SVGAGI (reference sequence). The CDR3 is CASSYSPGTGGNEAFF. The CDR3 nucleotides read TGTGCCAGCAGTTACTCCCCCGGGACAGGGGGCAATGAAGCTTTCTTT.

The chain combines TRBV27 with TRBJ1-5; D perhaps matches TRBD1 (5 bases). Looked up from germline, CDR1 is MNHEY and CDR2 is SMNVEV (reference sequence). V was pared by 8 bases and J by 10 bases, with 18 bases between. The CDR3 has 13 residues. As DNA, the CDR3 is TGTGCCAGCGGTCCCGTGGGGGGGGGTCCCCAGCATTTT. Translating gives CASGPVGGGPQHF.

The rearrangement links TRBV5-6 to TRBJ2-3, with TRBD2 as a possible D gene (6 bases). V shed 2 bases and J shed 1 base, with 14 bases lying between them. Germline V gene lookup returns CDR1 SGHDT and CDR2 YYEEEE. The CDR3 is made up of 16 amino acids. CDR3 sequence (DNA): TGTGCCAGCAGCTTCGGTCTAGCGAGCCGCACAGATACGCAGTATTTT. Its translation: CASSFGLASRTDTQYF.

V and J are TRBV28 and TRBJ1-4, with TRBD1 matching 10 bases. The CDR3 length is 15 residues. V trimming: 7 bases; J trimming: 8 bases; junction bases outside the gene matches: 10. Germline-derived CDR1 and CDR2 are MDHEN and SYDVKM. The CDR3 loop is CASTPPDRGHEKLFF. In nucleotides, the CDR3 is TGTGCCAGCACTCCCCCTGACAGGGGGCACGAAAAACTGTTTTTT.

The V call is TRBV4-1, the J call TRBJ1-2; D ambiguous. This CDR3 has 12 residues. Trimming cost V 11 bases and J 0 bases, with 10 bases left between them. Germline V CDR1 and CDR2: MGHRA, YSYEKL. The CDR3 DNA follows: TGCGCCCATACGACTTCTAACTATGGCTACACCTTC. This encodes CAHTTSNYGYTF.

The chain recombines TRBV28 with TRBJ1-5; D unresolved. The V and J ends lost 2 bases and 0 bases respectively, with 8 bases between them. This CDR3 region has 15 residues. Per germline, CDR1 MDHEN and CDR2 SYDVKM. CDR3 region: CASSLKADSNQPQHF. Written as DNA, the CDR3 is TGTGCCAGCAGTTTAAAGGCGGATAGCAATCAGCCCCAGCATTTT.